Shown below are 21 T cell receptor beta chains from a single sample sequenced in a study of cytomegalovirus exposure and HLA in healthy donors. In the PCR, 60 Vbeta and 13 Jbeta primers were used. Data came from immunoSEQ multiplex PCR; TCRdb stores just in-frame clones and leaves some out. The sample has roughly 58,000 clones; about 80% are singletons. The sequenced sample was PBMCs. The receptor set was obtained from a woman aged 40-49 years in good health and CMV-seronegative.

This clone was observed once. The same CDR3 arises from other DNA sequences in this sample as well. J is TRBJ2-7 and V is TRBV19; 7 nucleotides line up with TRBD1. V was clipped by 3 bases and J by 2 bases; unmatched bases: 1. The CDR3 consists of 13 residues. CDR1 LNHDA and CDR2 SQIVND come from the germline V gene (reference sequence). CDR3 coding DNA: TGTGCCAGTAGTATTGACAGGGCCTACGAGCAGTACTTC. Amino acid sequence: CASSIDRAYEQYF.

This sequence joins TRBV5-5 and TRBJ2-1, with 7 bases aligning to TRBD1. The length of the CDR3 is 13 residues. J gave up 6 bases and V 4 bases, and 4 bases lay outside the gene matches. From germline, CDR1 is SGHKS and CDR2 YYEKEE (reference sequence). The CDR3 DNA follows: TGTGCCAGCAGCCGGGGACAGTCCAATGAGCAGTTCTTC. Translating gives CASSRGQSNEQFF. The entire variable domain, with the rest obtained from reference TRBV5-5 and TRBJ2-1, is as follows: DAGVTQSPTHLIKTRGQQVTLRCSPISGHKSVSWYQQVLGQGPQFIFQYYEKEERGRGNFPDRFSARQFPNYSSELNVNALLLGDSALYLCASSRGQSNEQFFGPGTRLTVL.

This clone was found a few times. The chain combines TRBV5-1 with TRBJ1-1; TRBD1 agrees at 10 bases. The ends lost 3 bases at V and 0 bases at J; junction bases unmatched: 8. CDR3 length: 17 amino acids. Germline V gene data show CDR1 as SGHRS and CDR2 as YFSETQ. The CDR3 DNA reads TGCGCCAGCAGCTCCCCGGAGGGACAGGGGATGAACACTGAAGCTTTCTTT. Its protein is CASSSPEGQGMNTEAFF.

The J gene is TRBJ1-1, the V gene TRBV18, with D unresolved. Trimming took off 3 bases at V and 3 bases at J, with 8 bases between the two ends. Germline CDR1 reads KGHSH; CDR2 reads LQKENI. CDR3 length equals 13 residues. The CDR3 loop is CASSPGGDTEAFF. CDR3 in DNA: TGTGCCAGCTCACCGGGCGGGGACACTGAAGCTTTCTTT.

This clone was picked up a small number of times. CDR3 nucleotide sequence: TGTGCCAGCAGCCAGAGCCCAGCGGGAGAACGTTCCGAGCAGTACTTC. Its translation is CASSQSPAGERSEQYF. V gene TRBV27 combines with J gene TRBJ2-7; 8 bases match TRBD2. The J segment lost 6 bases and the V segment lost 6 bases, leaving 16 bases of the junction unmatched. The CDR3 loop spans 16 amino acids. CDR1 and CDR2 (germline): MNHEY, SMNVEV (reference sequence).

This chain joins TRBV4-1 and TRBJ2-1; TRBD2 agrees at 8 bases. This CDR3 comprises 13 residues. Germline-derived CDR1 and CDR2 are MGHRA and YSYEKL. V was pared by 4 bases and J by 6 bases, with 2 bases of the junction left unmatched. The CDR3 loop is CASSLGLANEQFF. Written as DNA, the CDR3 is TGCGCCAGCAGCCTTGGACTAGCCAATGAGCAGTTCTTC.

The table lists this clone with a few counts. The chain has TRBV6-5 and TRBJ2-2, with a tentative D call TRBD2 (6 bases). V shed 6 bases and J shed 0 bases, with 11 bases lying between them. Germline V gene lookup returns CDR1 MNHEY and CDR2 SVGAGI. The CDR3 runs 15 residues. CDR3 region: CASRRGNSNTGELFF. Here the CDR3 DNA reads TGTGCCAGCAGACGCGGGAATTCGAACACCGGGGAGCTGTTTTTT.

The V and J genes are TRBV15 and TRBJ2-1, with D perhaps TRBD2 (6 bases). Trimming pared 4 bases from V and 9 bases from J, leaving 13 bases between. Germline V lookup: CDR1 LNHNV, CDR2 YYDKDF (reference sequence). The CDR3 has 13 residues. The CDR3 DNA reads TGTGCCACCAGCATAAATAGCGGTGGTGAGCAGTTCTTC. It specifies CATSINSGGEQFF. The complete variable domain, with remaining parts taken from reference TRBV15 and TRBJ2-1, reads DAMVIQNPRYQVTQFGKPVTLSCSQTLNHNVMYWYQQKSSQAPKLLFHYYDKDFNNEADTPDNFQSRRPNTSFCFLDIRSPGLGDTAMYLCATSINSGGEQFFGPGTRLTVL.

This chain joins TRBV5-1 and TRBJ2-3; 13 bases agree with TRBD2. This CDR3 contains 17 residues. Losses at the gene ends were 5 bases for V and 4 bases for J; bases not matched to a gene: 10. Germline V lookup: CDR1 SGHRS, CDR2 YFSETQ. The CDR3 sequence: CASRSGLAGSGSDTQYF. The CDR3 coding sequence is TGCGCCAGCAGATCGGGACTAGCGGGATCGGGGTCAGATACGCAGTATTTT.

The J gene is TRBJ2-7, the V gene TRBV30, with D hard to call. V lost 7 bases to trimming and J lost 4 bases, with 11 bases between them. The germline V gene encodes CDR1 GTSNPN and CDR2 SVGIG (reference sequence). There are 11 residues in the CDR3. The DNA of the CDR3 is TGTGCCTATACCAGTACGTACGAGCAGTACTTC. It is translated as CAYTSTYEQYF.

The gene calls are TRBV5-6 and TRBJ2-2; 9 bases are shared with TRBD2. CDR1 and CDR2 (germline): SGHDT, YYEEEE. The CDR3 sequence is 17 residues long. The ends lost 0 bases at V and 1 base at J; junction bases unmatched: 4. CDR3 in amino acids: CASSLVTSGQNTGELFF. As DNA, the CDR3 is TGTGCCAGCAGCTTGGTCACTAGCGGGCAGAACACCGGGGAGCTGTTTTTT. Complete variable domain (other parts from reference TRBV5-6 and TRBJ2-2): DAGVTQSPTHLIKTRGQQVTLRCSPKSGHDTVSWYQQALGQGPQFIFQYYEEEERQRGNFPDRFSGHQFPNYSSELNVNALLLGDSALYLCASSLVTSGQNTGELFFGEGSRLTVL.

The rearrangement joins TRBV7-3 to TRBJ2-1; TRBD2 agrees at 8 bases. The trim removed 4 bases at V and 5 bases at J, leaving 7 bases unmatched. Germline V lookup: CDR1 SGHTA, CDR2 FQGTGA. CDR3 length: 15 amino acids. CDR3 sequence reads: CASSSNLGLDNEQFF. CDR3 DNA: TGTGCCAGCAGCTCCAACTTGGGACTAGACAATGAGCAGTTCTTC. Full variable domain (remainder filled in from reference TRBV7-3 and TRBJ2-1): GAGVSQTPSNKVTEKGKYVELRCDPISGHTALYWYRQSLGQGPEFLIYFQGTGAADDSGLPNDRFFAVRPEGSVSTLKIQRTERGDSAVYLCASSSNLGLDNEQFFGPGTRLTVL.

This clone was seen just once. The rearrangement links TRBV7-9 to TRBJ2-3, with 10 bases fitting TRBD2. The V segment lost 1 base and the J segment 3 bases; nucleotides outside the gene matches: 4. This CDR3 comprises 16 residues. Germline lookup yields CDR1 SEHNR and CDR2 FQNEAQ (reference sequence). CDR3 nucleotide sequence: TGTGCCAGCAGCTTAGGACTAGCGGGCGGGACAGATACGCAGTATTTT. This translates into CASSLGLAGGTDTQYF.

This clone was counted a few times. This sequence joins TRBV28 and TRBJ2-1; 7 bases align to TRBD2. The junction had 14 bases not matched to a gene; V was cut back by 6 bases and J by 6 bases. Germline assignment: CDR1 MDHEN and CDR2 SYDVKM. This CDR3 is built from 16 residues. The CDR3 loop is CASRGLLARKGNEQFF. DNA for the CDR3: TGTGCCAGCAGAGGCCTACTAGCGCGAAAGGGCAATGAGCAGTTCTTC.

This chain links TRBV11-2 with TRBJ2-3; weak D call: TRBD2 (5 bases). Trimming took 3 bases from V and 3 from J, leaving 16 bases between them. Germline V gives CDR1 SGHAT, CDR2 FQNNGV. The CDR3 length is 16 residues. The CDR3 DNA sequence: TGTGCCAGCAGCTTCGGGGAGACGGACCCTACAGATACGCAGTATTTT. Its protein product is CASSFGETDPTDTQYF.

J is TRBJ2-1 and V is TRBV19; D possibly corresponds to TRBD2 (6 bases). V was clipped by 5 bases and J by 8 bases, with 7 bases between them. This CDR3 comprises 11 residues. Germline assignment: CDR1 LNHDA and CDR2 SQIVND (reference sequence). CDR3 in DNA: TGTGCCAGTAGTCGGGAGCATGAGCAGTTCTTC. The encoded protein is CASSREHEQFF.

This chain links TRBV2 with TRBJ2-3; D is uncertain. V lost 3 bases and J lost 3, with 10 bases in between. Germline V CDR1 and CDR2: SNHLY, FYNNEI. This CDR3 spans 14 amino acids. CDR3 DNA: TGTGCCAGCAGTGACCCTCCCCGGACAGATACGCAGTATTTT. Translating gives CASSDPPRTDTQYF.

The rearrangement links TRBV18 to TRBJ2-1; 7 bases are a match to TRBD2. Germline assignment: CDR1 KGHSH and CDR2 LQKENI. CDR3 length: 19 residues. Losses at the gene ends were 3 bases for V and 3 bases for J; bases not matched to a gene: 17. The CDR3 protein is CASSPIPKLAPSIYNEQFF. For the CDR3, the DNA is TGTGCCAGCTCACCCATACCCAAACTAGCGCCCTCGATCTACAATGAGCAGTTCTTC.

This clone was seen a few times. The genes are TRBV6-4 and TRBJ2-2; D is possibly TRBD2 (6 bases). V was cut by 5 bases and J by 6 bases, with 16 bases left in between. Germline V lookup: CDR1 MRHNA, CDR2 SNTAGT. The CDR3 has 15 amino acids. CDR3 bases: TGTGCCAGCAGTCCGTCTAGCGCTGGCGCCGGGGAGCTGTTTTTT. Protein product: CASSPSSAGAGELFF.

This chain connects TRBV28 to TRBJ2-2; the D gene is possibly TRBD1 (6 bases). V dropped 6 bases and J dropped 6 bases, with 8 bases sitting between them. Germline V CDR1 and CDR2: MDHEN, SYDVKM. The CDR3 runs 12 residues. DNA of the CDR3: TGTGCCAGCAGACAGGGTGCCGGGGAGCTGTTTTTT. It is translated as CASRQGAGELFF. Full variable domain (outside the CDR3, taken from reference TRBV28 and TRBJ2-2): DVKVTQSSRYLVKRTGEKVFLECVQDMDHENMFWYRQDPGLGLRLIYFSYDVKMKEKGDIPEGYSVSREKKERFSLILESASTNQTSMYLCASRQGAGELFFGEGSRLTVL.

The V and J genes are TRBV28 and TRBJ1-2; maybe TRBD1 (6 bases). CDR1 and CDR2 from the germline V gene are MDHEN and SYDVKM. This CDR3 is built from 12 residues. The CDR3 protein is CAYRDSNYGYTF. The CDR3 nucleotides read TGTGCTTACAGGGATTCTAACTATGGCTACACCTTC.